The next 22 T cell receptor beta chains were all read from a single sample in a study of CD8 T cells in Susac syndrome (dated by TCRdb to the late 2010s). The library was prepared using the immunoSEQ multiplex PCR assay. RNA was extracted using the RNeasy kit, and about 0.45 to 1 microgram was reverse transcribed with random hexamers. TCRdb took the public reads, trimmed them with fastp at Q25, ran MiXCR for clone calling and kept in-frame beta chains. Rows with one shared CDR3 protein collapse into an entry with the most common genes and DNA. The sample profile shows under 55,000 distinct CDR3 sequences; around 93% of them were found once. The ten largest clones add up to around 0.49% of the sample. The specimen was CD8+ T cells from PBMCs. The receptors shown here come from a human donor with multiple sclerosis.

The V and J genes are TRBV10-3 and TRBJ2-7; 13 nucleotides line up with TRBD2. Losses at the gene ends were 2 bases for V and 0 bases for J; bases not matched to a gene: 7. The CDR3 has 18 amino acids. Germline assignment: CDR1 ENHRY and CDR2 SYGVKD. The CDR3 sequence is CAISEPGLAGSSSYEQYF. As DNA, the CDR3 is TGTGCCATCAGTGAGCCGGGACTAGCGGGATCGAGCTCCTACGAGCAGTACTTC.

This clonotype came up once. The rearrangement uses TRBV9 and TRBJ2-1; 12 nucleotides line up with TRBD2. V was clipped by 0 bases and J by 10 bases; unmatched bases: 5. CDR3 size: 15 residues. Germline V CDR1 and CDR2: SGDLS, YYNGEE. The DNA of the CDR3 is TGTGCCAGCAGCGTAGTGGCTAGCGGGGGGGCGGAGCAGTTCTTC. Translated: CASSVVASGGAEQFF.

The rearrangement uses TRBV5-6 and TRBJ1-5; 9 bases are shared with TRBD1. V lost 5 bases, J lost 6 bases, and 9 bases stayed unmatched. Per the germline V gene, CDR1 is SGHDT and CDR2 is YYEEEE. The CDR3 runs to 15 residues. The CDR3: CASSSGTGYGQPQHF. In DNA form, the CDR3 reads TGTGCCAGCAGTTCCGGGACAGGGTACGGTCAGCCCCAGCATTTT.

The J gene is TRBJ2-5, the V gene TRBV24-1, with a possible D match to TRBD1 (6 bases). The CDR3 runs to 16 residues. CDR1 is KGHDR, CDR2 SFDVKD, per germline. The V gene lost 4 bases and the J gene lost 0 bases, with 14 bases spanning the gap. In nucleotides, the CDR3 is TGTGCCACCAGTGACCCGGGACAAACGTACCAAGAGACCCAGTACTTC. Translation: CATSDPGQTYQETQYF.

This clonotype was counted once. The rearrangement joins TRBV20-1 to TRBJ1-1, with a weak D call TRBD1 (6 bases). CDR1 is DFQATT, CDR2 SNEGSKA, per germline (reference sequence). CDR3 length: 17 amino acids. V shed 6 bases and J shed 5 bases, with 28 bases lying between them. CDR3 in amino acids: CSAHDSLINRERTEAFF. Here the CDR3 DNA reads TGCAGTGCCCACGATAGCCTGATTAACAGGGAGAGAACTGAAGCTTTCTTT.

The chain joins TRBV6-5 to TRBJ2-5; maybe TRBD2 (7 bases). Trimming took 1 base from V and 2 from J, leaving 17 bases between them. Germline V gene lookup returns CDR1 MNHEY and CDR2 SVGAGI. CDR3 length: 17 residues. Here the CDR3 DNA reads TGTGCCAGCAGTTACTATTCCGCGGGGGCCCTTCAAGAGACCCAGTACTTC. Translation gives CASSYYSAGALQETQYF.

The chain combines TRBV9 with TRBJ2-7, with no clear D. The CDR3 has 13 amino acids. Germline values: CDR1 SGDLS, CDR2 YYNGEE. V was pared by 0 bases and J by 0 bases, with 4 bases between. The CDR3 loop reads CASSVDSSYEQYF. The CDR3 bases are TGTGCCAGCAGCGTAGACAGCTCCTACGAGCAGTACTTC.

The V call is TRBV20-1, the J call TRBJ2-2; D not resolved. Germline V gives CDR1 DFQATT, CDR2 SNEGSKA (reference sequence). The length of the CDR3 is 13 residues. V dropped 4 bases and J dropped 2 bases, with 8 bases sitting between them. As DNA, the CDR3 is TGCAGTGCTACTCTCAGTAACACCGGGGAGCTGTTTTTT. It is translated as CSATLSNTGELFF.

The rearrangement uses TRBV19 and TRBJ1-5; D is undetermined. The V gene lost 8 bases and the J gene lost 3 bases, with 14 bases spanning the gap. Germline loops: CDR1 LNHDA, CDR2 SQIVND (reference sequence). CDR3 length: 14 residues. CDR3: CASQISFFNQPQHF. The CDR3 nucleotides read TGTGCCAGTCAAATCTCGTTCTTCAATCAGCCCCAGCATTTT.

The CDR3 protein is CASSQIRTGYSGTQYF. CDR3 nucleotides: TGCGCCAGCAGCCAGATCCGGACAGGGTATTCGGGGACCCAGTACTTC. The J gene is TRBJ2-5, the V gene TRBV4-3; 8 bases match TRBD1. Germline loops: CDR1 LGHNA, CDR2 YSLEER. V shed 3 bases, J shed 7 bases, and the junction held 13 bases outside the gene matches. CDR3 length equals 16 residues.

The chain is built from TRBV13 and TRBJ1-1; D call uncertain. Trimming pared 5 bases from V and 7 bases from J, leaving 14 bases between. CDR1 and CDR2 from the germline V gene are PRHDT and FYEKMQ (reference sequence). The CDR3 consists of 13 residues. The CDR3 bases are TGTGCCAGCAGCAGGCGAGGGAGAGGTGAAGCTTTCTTT. It codes for CASSRRGRGEAFF. The complete variable domain, with remaining parts taken from reference TRBV13 and TRBJ1-1, reads AAGVIQSPRHLIKEKRETATLKCYPIPRHDTVYWYQQGPGQDPQFLISFYEKMQSDKGSIPDRFSAQQFSDYHSELNMSSLELGDSALYFCASSRRGRGEAFFGQGTRLTVV.

The chain joins TRBV28 to TRBJ2-7; D is possibly TRBD1 (5 bases). This CDR3 spans 14 amino acids. Germline V lookup: CDR1 MDHEN, CDR2 SYDVKM. Trimming stripped 3 bases from V and 5 bases from J, with 14 bases between. The CDR3 region is CASSLPGHPHEQYF. The CDR3 DNA sequence: TGTGCCAGCAGTTTGCCCGGACATCCTCACGAGCAGTACTTC.

The J gene is TRBJ2-7, the V gene TRBV30, with 8 bases matching TRBD1. V was pared by 5 bases and J by 3 bases, with 3 bases of the junction left unmatched. The CDR3 spans 12 residues. CDR1 is GTSNPN and CDR2 is SVGIG in the germline V gene (reference sequence). The CDR3 spells CAWSTGGYEQYF. Here the CDR3 DNA reads TGTGCCTGGTCAACAGGGGGCTACGAGCAGTACTTC. The whole variable domain, remainder taken from reference TRBV30 and TRBJ2-7, is SQTIHQWPATLVQPVGSPLSLECTVEGTSNPNLYWYRQAAGRGLQLLFYSVGIGQISSEVPQNLSASRPQDRQFILSSKKLLLSDSGFYLCAWSTGGYEQYFGPGTRLTVT.

The chain carries TRBV15 and TRBJ1-5; D is unresolved. V was cut by 0 bases and J by 4 bases, with 4 bases left in between. The germline V gene encodes CDR1 LNHNV and CDR2 YYDKDF (reference sequence). The CDR3 length is 13 residues. The CDR3 here is CATSRDRNQPQHF. The CDR3 DNA reads as TGTGCCACCAGCAGAGACAGGAATCAGCCCCAGCATTTT.

In its sample, this clonotype was seen once. The chain has TRBV9 and TRBJ2-1; tentatively, D is TRBD2 (6 bases). The germline CDR1 and CDR2 sequences are SGDLS and YYNGEE. Trimming took off 0 bases at V and 5 bases at J, with 9 bases between the two ends. This CDR3 comprises 14 residues. Written as DNA, the CDR3 is TGTGCCAGCAGCGTAGTATGGGAGGACAATGAGCAGTTCTTC. Translation: CASSVVWEDNEQFF.

The V gene is TRBV27, the J gene TRBJ1-2, with D perhaps TRBD1 (6 bases). Germline loops: CDR1 MNHEY, CDR2 SMNVEV (reference sequence). This CDR3 comprises 15 residues. Trimming took off 6 bases at V and 4 bases at J, with 18 bases between the two ends. The DNA of the CDR3 is TGTGCCAGCAGGCAAACAGGGTCGGGAGGCTATGGCTACACCTTC. This encodes CASRQTGSGGYGYTF.

The genes are TRBV4-2 and TRBJ1-6, with TRBD1 matching over 7 bases. V lost 4 bases and J lost 6; bases outside the gene matches: 3. CDR1 and CDR2 from the germline V gene are LGHNA and YNFKEQ. This CDR3 spans 14 amino acids. The CDR3 nucleotides read TGTGCCAGCAGCCTACAGGGGTTTAATTCACCCCTCCACTTT. It translates to CASSLQGFNSPLHF.

The J gene is TRBJ1-1, the V gene TRBV7-9; D unclear. Germline V gene lookup returns CDR1 SEHNR and CDR2 FQNEAQ (reference sequence). The CDR3 length is 12 residues. Between the trimmed V and J ends, which lost 5 bases and 2 bases, there was a span of 6 bases. CDR3 region: CASSPLNTEAFF. In DNA form, the CDR3 reads TGTGCCAGCAGCCCCCTTAACACTGAAGCTTTCTTT.

The rearrangement uses TRBV7-6 and TRBJ2-5; TRBD1 matches 8 bases. Germline V CDR1 and CDR2: SGHVS, FNYEAQ. The CDR3 has 15 residues. V shed 5 bases, J shed 2 bases, and the junction held 7 bases outside the gene matches. In DNA, the CDR3 is TGTGCCAGCAGCCCGGACAGGGAACCTCAAGAGACCCAGTACTTC. As protein: CASSPDREPQETQYF.

V is TRBV6-5 and J is TRBJ2-5; 11 positions match TRBD1. The CDR3 covers 18 residues. In germline, CDR1 is MNHEY, CDR2 SVGAGI. V shed 2 bases and J 5 bases; nucleotides not matched to a gene: 13. CDR3 residues: CASSYHPGTGGMYETQYF. CDR3 nucleotides: TGTGCCAGCAGTTACCACCCTGGGACAGGGGGAATGTATGAGACCCAGTACTTC.

This chain connects TRBV6-2 or TRBV6-3 to TRBJ1-2; the D gene is possibly TRBD1 (5 bases). Between the trimmed V and J ends, which lost 6 bases and 7 bases, there was a span of 18 bases. CDR1 MNHEY and CDR2 SVGEGT come from the germline V gene. The CDR3 has 14 residues. The chain's CDR3 is CASRPWDAPSGYTF. The CDR3 DNA reads as TGTGCCAGCAGGCCCTGGGACGCTCCCTCTGGCTACACCTTC.

This chain links TRBV12-3 or TRBV12-4 with TRBJ1-2, with 11 bases lining up with TRBD1. Trimming cost V 6 bases and J 1 base; bases outside gene matches: 4. The CDR3 covers 15 residues. CDR3 DNA sequence: TGTGCCAGCAGGCCGGACAGGGGGCATAACTATGGCTACACCTTC. This gives the protein CASRPDRGHNYGYTF.